This TCR beta chain was identified during a study of blood T cell repertoires in COVID-19. The overall study: Donors in the United States, Italy and Spain gave samples during acute or convalescent COVID-19. Nucleic acid was either cDNA or gDNA, and it came from T cells, B-cell-depleted T cells, or PBMCs.

Original methodology: Amplified reference gene primers provided the basis for estimating nucleated cell counts. Using immunoSEQ multiplex PCR, the repertoire was profiled, and TCRdb retains in-frame clones only, with some absent. The DNA gave D and trimming, while V, J and clone size come from that table. The sample comprises 310,000 or so clones, 87% of which are singletons, and 9.5% to 10% rests with the top ten. The CDR3 spans 15 residues. Trimming removed 3 bases at V and 6 bases at J, with 15 bases between. CDR1 and CDR2 (germline): LNHNV, YYDKDF (reference sequence). Seattle enrolled patients during active infection and tracked them longitudinally.

This clonotype originated in a man aged 25-45 years with COVID-19, enrolled during active disease. V and J are TRBV15 and TRBJ2-1; tentatively, D is TRBD2 (6 bases). The sequencing sample was made of peripheral blood. CDR3 residues: CATSSVATSSNEQFF. Here the CDR3 DNA reads TGTGCCACCAGCAGTGTGGCGACTAGTTCCAATGAGCAGTTCTTC.